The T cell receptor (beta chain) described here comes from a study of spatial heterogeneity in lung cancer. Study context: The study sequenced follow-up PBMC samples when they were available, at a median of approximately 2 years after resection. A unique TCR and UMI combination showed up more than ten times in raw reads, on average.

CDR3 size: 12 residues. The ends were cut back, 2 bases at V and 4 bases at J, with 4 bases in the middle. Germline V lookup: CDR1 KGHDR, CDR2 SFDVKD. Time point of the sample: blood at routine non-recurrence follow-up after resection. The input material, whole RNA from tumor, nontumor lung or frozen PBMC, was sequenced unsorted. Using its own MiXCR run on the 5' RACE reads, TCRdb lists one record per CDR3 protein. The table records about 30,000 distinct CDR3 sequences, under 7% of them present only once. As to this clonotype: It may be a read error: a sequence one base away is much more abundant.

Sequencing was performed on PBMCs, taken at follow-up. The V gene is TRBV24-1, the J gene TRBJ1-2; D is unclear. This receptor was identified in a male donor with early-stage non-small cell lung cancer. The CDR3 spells CATSDYSYGYTF. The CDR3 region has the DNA TGTGCCACCAGTGATTACAGCTATGGCTACACCTTC.